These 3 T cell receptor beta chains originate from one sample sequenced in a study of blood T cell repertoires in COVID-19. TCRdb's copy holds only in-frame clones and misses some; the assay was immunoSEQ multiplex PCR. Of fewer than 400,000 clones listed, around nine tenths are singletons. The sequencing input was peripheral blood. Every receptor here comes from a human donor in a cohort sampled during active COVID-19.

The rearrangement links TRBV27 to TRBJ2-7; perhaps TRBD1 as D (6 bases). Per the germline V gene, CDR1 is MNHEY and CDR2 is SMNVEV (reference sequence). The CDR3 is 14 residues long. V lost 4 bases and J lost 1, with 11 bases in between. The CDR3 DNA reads TGTGCCAGCAGTTCGGACAGTCAATCCTACGAGCAGTACTTC. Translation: CASSSDSQSYEQYF.

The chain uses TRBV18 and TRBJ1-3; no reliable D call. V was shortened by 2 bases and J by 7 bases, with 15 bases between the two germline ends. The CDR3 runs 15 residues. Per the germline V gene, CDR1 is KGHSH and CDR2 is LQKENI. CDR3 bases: TGTGCCAGCTCACCAGTTGTCACGTCCGGTAACACCATATATTTT. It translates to CASSPVVTSGNTIYF.

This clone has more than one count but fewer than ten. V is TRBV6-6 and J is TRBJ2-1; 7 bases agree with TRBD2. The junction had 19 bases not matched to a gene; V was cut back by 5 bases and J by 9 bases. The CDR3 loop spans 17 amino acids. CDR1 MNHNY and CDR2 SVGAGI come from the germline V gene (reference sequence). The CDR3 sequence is CASSPPLEREGSSEQFF. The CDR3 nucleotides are TGTGCCAGCAGTCCCCCTCTTGAGCGGGAAGGGTCGAGTGAGCAGTTCTTC.